These 2 T cell receptor beta chains were all obtained from the same sample, sequenced in a study of blood T cell repertoires in COVID-19. The data were produced by immunoSEQ multiplex PCR, yet TCRdb's version contains in-frame clones alone and is incomplete. The sample includes 72,000 or so clones, roughly 80% of them seen just once. The material sequenced was peripheral blood. The source is a man at least 80 years old with active COVID-19.

This clone was found once. CDR3: CASSLVPDRGLDTGELFF. The DNA of the CDR3 is TGTGCCAGCAGCTTGGTCCCGGACAGGGGGCTGGACACCGGGGAGCTGTTTTTT. The chain employs TRBV5-5 and TRBJ2-2; the match to TRBD1 covers 11 bases. Germline trimming cut 0 bases from V and 3 bases from J; bases unmatched to any gene: 7. The germline CDR1 and CDR2 sequences are SGHKS and YYEKEE (reference sequence). This CDR3 contains 18 residues.

The rearrangement links TRBV5-6 to TRBJ1-1; 7 nucleotides line up with TRBD1. The CDR3 runs to 15 residues. Germline CDR1 and CDR2: SGHDT and YYEEEE. The V gene end was trimmed by 4 bases and the J gene end by 1 base; junction bases not matched to a gene: 7. CDR3 protein: CASSLIDRENTEAFF. The CDR3 nucleotides read TGTGCCAGCAGCCTGATCGACAGGGAGAACACTGAAGCTTTCTTT.